This entry lists 26 T cell receptor beta chains sequenced from one sample in a study of CD8 T cells in ankylosing spondylitis. TCRdb passed the 5' RACE reads through MiXCR, listing each CDR3 protein once. Of about 220,000 distinct CDR3 sequences listed, approximately 20% are singletons. These receptors' targets are unknown. The study's findings and limits: What appeared characteristic of ankylosing spondylitis blood was a TCR beta motif of several highly homologous variants.

Sequencing was done on a sample of blood, either unsorted or a sorted T cell fraction (not recorded which). The receptors originated from a male donor with ankylosing spondylitis.

V is TRBV29-1 and J is TRBJ2-5; TRBD2 agrees at 7 bases. The CDR3 spans 14 residues. Trimming took 3 bases from V and 2 from J; bases not matched to a gene: 6. Germline V gives CDR1 SQVTM, CDR2 ANQGSEA. In DNA, the CDR3 is TGCAGCGTTGATGGGGACTACGAACAAGAGACCCAGTACTTC. Amino acids: CSVDGDYEQETQYF.

A remark on this clonotype: The junction and the germline gene differ at one end; a read error may be behind it. The chain is built from TRBV6-1 and TRBJ2-7; D may be TRBD2 (7 bases). The length of the CDR3 is 15 residues. Germline V gene lookup returns CDR1 MNHNS and CDR2 SASEGT. The CDR3 sequence: CGSSERSGGPYEQYF. CDR3 nucleotides: TGTGGCAGCAGTGAACGATCGGGGGGCCCCTACGAGCAGTACTTC.

This clonotype was detected ten times or more. V and J are TRBV29-1 and TRBJ2-1; 8 positions match TRBD2. Germline V gene lookup returns CDR1 SQVTM and CDR2 ANQGSEA. The CDR3 loop spans 17 amino acids. J lost 3 bases, V lost 1 base, and 11 bases had no gene match. The CDR3 coding sequence is TGCAGCGTTGAAGTCAAAACTAGCGGAACTATCTACAATGAGCAGTTCTTC. Protein: CSVEVKTSGTIYNEQFF.

This rearrangement joins TRBV11-1 to TRBJ1-6; D is unresolved. V lost 5 bases to trimming and J lost 0 bases, with 17 bases between them. The CDR3 is 18 residues long. Germline loops: CDR1 SGHAT, CDR2 FQDESV (reference sequence). In nucleotides, the CDR3 is TGTGCCAGCAGCCCAGGACGCTCCGAGGTCTCCTATAATTCACCCCTCCACTTT. It is translated as CASSPGRSEVSYNSPLHF.

The CDR3 DNA sequence: TGTGCCAGCAGCTCTTCCGGGCTAGCGGAGTCGGTGAATGAGCAGTTCTTC. Translation: CASSSSGLAESVNEQFF. The chain uses TRBV5-6 and TRBJ2-1; 7 bases map to TRBD2. The CDR3 is made up of 17 amino acids. V trimming: 3 bases; J trimming: 7 bases; junction bases outside the gene matches: 16. CDR1 and CDR2 from the germline V gene are SGHDT and YYEEEE.

The gene calls are TRBV11-2 and TRBJ2-7; D unclear. CDR1 and CDR2 from the germline V gene are SGHAT and FQNNGV. Between the trimmed V and J ends, which lost 0 bases and 5 bases, there was a span of 5 bases. The CDR3 contains 12 residues. This chain's CDR3 is CASSLEWDEQYF. In DNA form, the CDR3 reads TGTGCCAGCAGCTTAGAATGGGACGAGCAGTACTTC.

The CDR3 DNA sequence: TGTGCCAGCAGTTTAAGGCGGGCAGCAAGTGGAGATACGCAGTATTTT. It codes for CASSLRRAASGDTQYF. J is TRBJ2-3 and V is TRBV28, with D tentatively TRBD2 (5 bases). The V gene lost 2 bases and the J gene lost 5 bases, with 17 bases spanning the gap. CDR3 length: 16 amino acids. Germline V gene sequence: CDR1 MDHEN, CDR2 SYDVKM.

V usage is TRBV29-1 and J usage is TRBJ1-3; possible D gene TRBD1, 5 bases. Germline CDR1 is SQVTM and CDR2 is ANQGSEA. Trimming removed 3 bases from V and 4 bases from J, with 10 bases in between. The CDR3 is 13 residues long. CDR3 sequence: CSVEAGAGNTIYF. Written as DNA, the CDR3 is TGCAGCGTTGAGGCTGGGGCGGGAAACACCATATATTTT.

This clonotype was observed a few times. The rearrangement uses TRBV5-1 and TRBJ2-7, with TRBD1 identical over 7 bases. J was trimmed by 5 bases and V by 0 bases; bases with no gene match: 5. This CDR3 spans 14 amino acids. The germline CDR1 and CDR2 sequences are SGHRS and YFSETQ. CDR3 amino acids: CASSLGQGPNEQYF. The CDR3 coding sequence is TGCGCCAGCAGCTTGGGACAGGGACCGAACGAGCAGTACTTC.

This clonotype was observed a handful of times. This rearrangement joins TRBV30 to TRBJ2-3, with 11 bases fitting TRBD2. With 7 bases clipped from V and 3 bases from J, the junction kept 6 bases outside the gene matches. The germline V gene encodes CDR1 GTSNPN and CDR2 SVGIG (reference sequence). CDR3 length equals 14 residues. CDR3 sequence (DNA): TGTGCCTTCCTAGCGGGGGGCAGAACAGATACGCAGTATTTT. Its protein product is CAFLAGGRTDTQYF. Supplemented by reference TRBV30 and TRBJ2-3, the full variable domain reads SQTIHQWPATLVQPVGSPLSLECTVEGTSNPNLYWYRQAAGRGLQLLFYSVGIGQISSEVPQNLSASRPQDRQFILSSKKLLLSDSGFYLCAFLAGGRTDTQYFGPGTRLTVL.

This clonotype was seen more than once but under ten times. This rearrangement joins TRBV6-2 or TRBV6-3 to TRBJ2-7, with D possibly matching TRBD1 (5 bases). The CDR3 consists of 16 residues. V lost 2 bases, J lost 4 bases, and 18 bases lay in between. Germline V lookup: CDR1 MNHEY, CDR2 SVGEGT. In DNA, the CDR3 is TGTGCCAGCAGTTACCCAACAGGATTTATGGTGTACGAGCAGTACTTC. Protein sequence: CASSYPTGFMVYEQYF.

The chain joins TRBV5-5 to TRBJ2-7, with D unresolved. The CDR3 has 15 residues. V was cut by 4 bases and J by 2 bases, with 16 bases left in between. Germline V gene sequence: CDR1 SGHKS, CDR2 YYEKEE (reference sequence). The CDR3, as DNA: TGTGCCAGCAGCCCCGAAGTAGTTTTGGCCTACGAGCAGTACTTC. It encodes CASSPEVVLAYEQYF.

The rearrangement uses TRBV20-1 and TRBJ2-7, with 10 positions matching TRBD2. The V and J ends lost 3 bases and 3 bases, in that order; junction bases with no gene match: 11. The CDR3 extends over 16 amino acids. Germline CDR1 is DFQATT and CDR2 is SNEGSKA (reference sequence). CDR3 amino acids: CSARDGLADSYYEQYF. The CDR3 DNA follows: TGCAGTGCTAGGGACGGACTAGCGGATTCGTACTACGAGCAGTACTTC.

V gene TRBV3-1 combines with J gene TRBJ2-1; 9 nucleotides agree with TRBD2. This CDR3 region has 15 residues. The J segment lost 8 bases and the V segment lost 1 base, leaving 6 bases of the junction unmatched. Germline V CDR1 and CDR2: LGHDT, YNNKEL (reference sequence). The CDR3 DNA is TGTGCCAGCAGCCAAGTCCTTAGCGGGGGCGATGAGCAGTTCTTC. Its translation is CASSQVLSGGDEQFF.

This chain links TRBV7-9 with TRBJ1-1, with D tentatively TRBD1 (6 bases). V gave up 8 bases and J gave up 5 bases, with 12 bases separating them. CDR3 length equals 12 residues. Germline lookup yields CDR1 SEHNR and CDR2 FQNEAQ (reference sequence). CDR3 DNA: TGTGCCAGCGGTGGGGGCTGGACTGAAGCTTTCTTT. Translating it yields CASGGGWTEAFF.

In its sample, this clonotype was seen many times. The chain employs TRBV20-1 and TRBJ1-6; possible D gene TRBD1, 5 bases. Germline V gene sequence: CDR1 DFQATT, CDR2 SNEGSKA (reference sequence). Trimming removed 0 bases at V and 10 bases at J, with 13 bases between. The CDR3 length is 14 residues. DNA of the CDR3: TGCAGTGCTAGAGATCCTGGGGGGAGCTCACCCCTCCACTTT. Translating gives CSARDPGGSSPLHF.

This clonotype was seen a few times. J is TRBJ2-7 and V is TRBV11-2; 8 nucleotides agree with TRBD2. The germline V gene encodes CDR1 SGHAT and CDR2 FQNNGV. The CDR3 loop spans 13 amino acids. Losses at the gene ends were 3 bases for V and 3 bases for J; bases not matched to a gene: 1. The CDR3, as DNA: TGTGCCAGCAGCTTCGCGGGGGGCTACGAGCAGTACTTC. This encodes CASSFAGGYEQYF.

V usage is TRBV7-8 and J usage is TRBJ2-7; D tentatively fits TRBD1 or TRBD2 (5 bases each). Germline V CDR1 and CDR2: SGHVS, FQNEAQ. The CDR3 length is 14 residues. V shed 7 bases and J shed 2 bases, with 15 bases lying between them. CDR3 sequence: CASTHLGDPYEQYF. CDR3 sequence (DNA): TGTGCCAGCACCCACCTAGGGGACCCCTACGAGCAGTACTTC. The full variable domain, its missing parts supplied by reference TRBV7-8 and TRBJ2-7, is GAGVSQSPRYKVAKRGQDVALRCDPISGHVSLFWYQQALGQGPEFLTYFQNEAQLDKSGLPSDRFFAERPEGSVSTLKIQRTQQEDSAVYLCASTHLGDPYEQYFGPGTRLTVT.

V gene TRBV12-5 combines with J gene TRBJ2-1, with D perhaps being TRBD1 or TRBD2 (6 bases each). The CDR3 sequence is 16 residues long. The ends were cut back, 1 base at V and 7 bases at J, with 17 bases in the middle. Germline lookup yields CDR1 LGHNT and CDR2 FRNRAP. The CDR3 reads CASGLETGGPKNEQFF. The CDR3 DNA reads as TGTGCTAGTGGTTTGGAAACCGGGGGCCCAAAGAATGAGCAGTTCTTC. The whole variable domain, filled in from reference TRBV12-5 and TRBJ2-1, reads DARVTQTPRHKVTEMGQEVTMRCQPILGHNTVFWYRQTMMQGLELLAYFRNRAPLDDSGMPKDRFSAEMPDATLATLKIQPSEPRDSAVYFCASGLETGGPKNEQFFGPGTRLTVL.

This clonotype was detected a few times. The chain has TRBV6-4 and TRBJ2-3; 10 bases align to TRBD2. The CDR3 length is 16 residues. V lost 0 bases and J lost 3; bases outside the gene matches: 3. Germline-derived CDR1 and CDR2 are MRHNA and SNTAGT. The CDR3, as DNA: TGTGCCAGCAGTGACTCAGCTAGCGGGGGTACAGATACGCAGTATTTT. Protein: CASSDSASGGTDTQYF.

J is TRBJ1-1 and V is TRBV6-1; 7 nucleotides align to TRBD1. V shed 6 bases and J 7 bases; nucleotides not matched to a gene: 8. The CDR3 has 13 amino acids. Germline V gives CDR1 MNHNS, CDR2 SASEGT. CDR3 amino acids: CASRPTGVHEAFF. The DNA of the CDR3 is TGTGCCAGCAGACCCACAGGGGTGCATGAAGCTTTCTTT.

This clonotype was counted between two and nine times. V is TRBV10-3 and J is TRBJ1-6; D is unresolved. CDR3 length: 16 residues. CDR1 ENHRY and CDR2 SYGVKD come from the germline V gene. Trimming took off 0 bases at V and 6 bases at J, with 12 bases between the two ends. This chain's CDR3 is CAISESQQETNSPLHF. In DNA form, the CDR3 reads TGTGCCATCAGTGAGTCGCAGCAGGAAACTAATTCACCCCTCCACTTT.

The chain couples TRBV5-1 to TRBJ2-5; D perhaps matches TRBD1 (5 bases). V was pared by 0 bases and J by 1 base, with 10 bases between. Germline V gene data show CDR1 as SGHRS and CDR2 as YFSETQ. The length of the CDR3 is 15 residues. CDR3 DNA: TGCGCCAGCAGCTTGGAGGGCAGGGTCCAAGAGACCCAGTACTTC. This translates into CASSLEGRVQETQYF.

J is TRBJ2-7 and V is TRBV2; weak D call: TRBD2 (6 bases). With 7 bases removed from V and 0 bases from J, the gap between germline ends came to 13 bases. This CDR3 contains 14 residues. CDR1 is SNHLY, CDR2 FYNNEI, per germline. The DNA for the CDR3 is TGTGCCAGCACCGACCAGCGGGCCTCCTACGAGCAGTACTTC. Translated, it gives CASTDQRASYEQYF.

This clonotype has more than one count but fewer than ten. The CDR3 region has the DNA TGTGCCAGCAGCCAAGAAACAGGGGATGGCGAGCAGTACTTC. Its translation is CASSQETGDGEQYF. The chain carries TRBV3-1 and TRBJ2-7; 7 nucleotides agree with TRBD1. The CDR3 has 14 residues. Trimming cost V 0 bases and J 6 bases; bases outside gene matches: 5. Germline-derived CDR1 and CDR2 are LGHDT and YNNKEL (reference sequence).

The rearrangement joins TRBV7-9 to TRBJ1-1; D gene unclear. The V and J ends lost 4 bases and 3 bases respectively, with 6 bases between them. The CDR3 is 12 residues long. CDR1 is SEHNR and CDR2 is FQNEAQ in the germline V gene (reference sequence). CDR3 amino acids: CASSSVDTEAFF. CDR3 DNA: TGTGCCAGCAGCTCGGTTGACACTGAAGCTTTCTTT.